Listed here are 29 T cell receptor beta chains from one sample, sequenced in a study of spatial heterogeneity in lung cancer (dated by TCRdb to between 2018 and 2021). The time point label corresponds to: sample taken at primary tumor resection. Receptor libraries were prepared by 5' RACE. TCRdb shows the sequencer as NextSeq 500. The public sequencing data were trimmed at Q25 with fastp and processed into clonotypes with MiXCR by TCRdb, which kept only in-frame beta chains. Here each entry gathers all rows of one CDR3 protein and keeps the most common genes and DNA. The sample yields around 92,000 distinct CDR3 sequences; around 12% were counted once. Over 40% of the sample is held by the ten biggest clonotypes. The sequencing used PBMCs, collected at surgery. These receptors were obtained from a male donor with early-stage non-small cell lung cancer.

This chain uses TRBV25-1 with TRBJ2-5; D might be TRBD2 (5 bases). The germline V gene has CDR1 MGHDK and CDR2 SYGVNS. The CDR3 totals 15 residues. The germline V and J ends were trimmed by 1 base and 5 bases, with 14 bases remaining between them. This CDR3 is CASSESLGLAETQYF. CDR3 DNA sequence: TGTGCCAGCAGTGAATCCCTGGGGTTAGCGGAGACCCAGTACTTC.

This clonotype was counted only a few times. The chain combines TRBV7-3 with TRBJ2-1; D call uncertain. Germline V gene lookup returns CDR1 SGHTA and CDR2 FQGTGA. The length of the CDR3 is 14 residues. Trimming removed 2 bases at V and 9 bases at J, with 14 bases between. For the CDR3, the DNA is TGTGCCAGCAGCTTATTTCCGGAGATGGGTGAGCAGTTCTTC. This codes for CASSLFPEMGEQFF.

The rearrangement links TRBV3-1 to TRBJ1-5; D is undetermined. Germline V gene lookup returns CDR1 LGHDT and CDR2 YNNKEL (reference sequence). With 5 bases removed from V and 1 base from J, the gap between germline ends came to 9 bases. The length of the CDR3 is 14 residues. The CDR3 nucleotides are TGTGCCAGCAGCAAGGCGGGGAGCAATCAGCCCCAGCATTTT. Protein sequence: CASSKAGSNQPQHF. Drawing the rest from reference TRBV3-1 and TRBJ1-5, the complete variable domain is DTAVSQTPKYLVTQMGNDKSIKCEQNLGHDTMYWYKQDSKKFLKIMFSYNNKELIINETVPNRFSPKSPDKAHLNLHINSLELGDSAVYFCASSKAGSNQPQHFGDGTRLSIL.

This clonotype was seen at least ten times. The chain recombines TRBV6-2 or TRBV6-3 with TRBJ2-5; D unclear. There are 13 residues in the CDR3. Germline CDR1 reads MNHEY; CDR2 reads SVGEGT. With 1 base removed from V and 5 bases from J, the gap between germline ends came to 8 bases. CDR3 nucleotide sequence: TGTGCCAGCAGTTACTTCTATTCGGAGACCCAGTACTTC. It yields the protein CASSYFYSETQYF.

The sample holds many counts of this clonotype. The chain uses TRBV4-1 and TRBJ1-5; D unresolved. The CDR3 has 15 amino acids. The germline CDR1 and CDR2 sequences are MGHRA and YSYEKL. Trimming removed 1 base from V and 3 bases from J, with 10 bases in between. The CDR3 sequence is CASSQVWGINQPQHF. The DNA for the CDR3 is TGCGCCAGCAGCCAAGTCTGGGGAATCAATCAGCCCCAGCATTTT.

The V and J genes are TRBV12-3 or TRBV12-4 and TRBJ2-3, with TRBD2 identical over 10 bases. The J segment lost 3 bases and the V segment lost 4 bases, leaving 10 bases of the junction unmatched. There are 17 residues in the CDR3. CDR3 residues: CASSSRAGTSVTDTQYF. CDR3 nucleotides: TGTGCCAGCAGTTCCAGGGCCGGGACTAGCGTAACAGATACGCAGTATTTT.

This clonotype was seen a handful of times. The chain has TRBV3-1 and TRBJ2-6, with a weak D call TRBD2 (6 bases). The CDR3 totals 15 residues. Trimming left V 6 bases short and J 0 bases short, with 9 bases between. Germline V lookup: CDR1 LGHDT, CDR2 YNNKEL (reference sequence). The CDR3 loop reads CASRGRSSGANVLTF. Here the CDR3 DNA reads TGTGCCAGCAGGGGGAGGAGCTCTGGGGCCAACGTCCTGACTTTC.

This clonotype showed up just a few times. This chain connects TRBV3-1 to TRBJ1-2, with 8 bases fitting TRBD1. Germline V gives CDR1 LGHDT, CDR2 YNNKEL (reference sequence). The V and J ends lost 5 bases and 9 bases, in that order; junction bases with no gene match: 5. The CDR3 runs to 12 residues. The CDR3 nucleotides are TGTGCCAGCAGCACCGGACAGGGCCGCTACACCTTC. Protein: CASSTGQGRYTF.

In this sample, this clonotype turned up a few times. The chain combines TRBV29-1 with TRBJ1-1; D gene uncertain. Trimming shortened V by 7 bases and J by 7 bases, and 16 bases separated the two germline ends. Germline CDR1 SQVTM, CDR2 ANQGSEA. The CDR3 extends over 12 amino acids. The CDR3 sequence: CSATPLGVEAFF. CDR3 in DNA: TGCAGCGCTACCCCCCTAGGCGTTGAAGCTTTCTTT.

This sequence joins TRBV29-1 and TRBJ2-2; either TRBD1 or TRBD2 may fit D (5 bases each). This CDR3 spans 14 amino acids. CDR1 is SQVTM and CDR2 is ANQGSEA in the germline V gene. V dropped 6 bases and J dropped 2 bases, with 13 bases sitting between them. The CDR3: CSVHGAANTGELFF. The CDR3 bases are TGCAGCGTGCACGGGGCCGCCAACACCGGGGAGCTGTTTTTT.

This clonotype was seen repeatedly, ten times or more. This chain uses TRBV10-3 with TRBJ2-4; D gene unclear. The CDR3 totals 14 residues. Trimming left V 3 bases short and J 1 base short, with 7 bases between. Germline-derived CDR1 and CDR2 are ENHRY and SYGVKD. For the CDR3, the DNA is TGTGCCATCAGTGAAGGGCCCGCCAAAAACATTCAGTACTTC. Its translation is CAISEGPAKNIQYF.

Only a few counts were recorded for this clonotype. This sequence joins TRBV12-3 or TRBV12-4 and TRBJ1-2; D remains ambiguous. V dropped 8 bases and J dropped 3 bases, with 13 bases sitting between them. This CDR3 contains 13 residues. CDR3 nucleotide sequence: TGTGCCAGCGTAGGCCAAATGGACTATGGCTACACCTTC. Translated: CASVGQMDYGYTF.

V gene TRBV20-1 combines with J gene TRBJ1-5, with D unclear. The CDR3 consists of 13 residues. Germline CDR1 and CDR2: DFQATT and SNEGSKA (reference sequence). V was shortened by 6 bases and J by 7 bases, with 16 bases between the two germline ends. CDR3 coding DNA: TGCAGTGCCAACAACGGGGAAAGACAGCCCCAGCATTTT. The encoded protein is CSANNGERQPQHF.

This clonotype was counted between two and nine times. The V call is TRBV12-3 or TRBV12-4, the J call TRBJ2-2; possible D gene TRBD2, 5 bases. Trimming took 7 bases from V and 6 from J, leaving 15 bases between them. This CDR3 has 14 residues. As DNA, the CDR3 is TGTGCCAGCACCCAACTAGTAAACTCCGGGGAGCTGTTTTTT. Translation gives CASTQLVNSGELFF.

V gene TRBV29-1 combines with J gene TRBJ2-2, with TRBD2 matching over 9 bases. Germline CDR1 reads SQVTM; CDR2 reads ANQGSEA. The V and J ends lost 1 base and 3 bases, in that order; junction bases with no gene match: 9. The CDR3 totals 17 residues. The CDR3 sequence is CSVEGPRAGGHTGELFF. CDR3 nucleotides: TGCAGCGTTGAAGGACCCCGGGCGGGGGGGCACACCGGGGAGCTGTTTTTT.

This clonotype has at least ten counts. The genes are TRBV10-3 and TRBJ1-2; unclear D gene. There are 14 residues in the CDR3. Trimming pared 3 bases from V and 4 bases from J, leaving 12 bases between. Germline assignment: CDR1 ENHRY and CDR2 SYGVKD. CDR3 residues: CAISDQQSGYGYTF. For the CDR3, the DNA is TGTGCCATCAGTGATCAGCAATCTGGCTATGGCTACACCTTC.

This clonotype was found a few times. This likely comes from a read error, as the CDR3 has no conserved phenylalanine or tryptophan at its end. No DNA is shown, since the ends of the CDR3 on it are uncertain; the CDR3 is the one TCRdb lists. The chain recombines TRBV7-6 with TRBJ1-5. CDR1 is SGHVS and CDR2 is FNYEAQ in the germline V gene. The CDR3 has 8 residues if both end residues are counted. The CDR3 here is CASRVKLI.

This clonotype was seen at least ten times. CDR3 bases: TGCGCCAGCAGCCAAGATACTGACTACTTAGGTTCACCCCTCCACTTT. Protein: CASSQDTDYLGSPLHF. The gene calls are TRBV4-3 and TRBJ1-6, with unresolved D. V lost 0 bases, J lost 9 bases, and 15 bases lay in between. This CDR3 spans 16 amino acids. Per germline, CDR1 LGHNA and CDR2 YSLEER.

In its sample, this clonotype was seen a few times. The chain employs TRBV5-6 and TRBJ2-5; 14 bases align to TRBD2. The CDR3 is made up of 17 amino acids. CDR1 is SGHDT and CDR2 is YYEEEE in the germline V gene. V lost 4 bases and J lost 0; bases outside the gene matches: 5. CDR3 residues: CASSPRTSGRNQETQYF. The CDR3 DNA reads as TGTGCCAGCAGCCCACGGACTAGCGGGAGGAACCAAGAGACCCAGTACTTC.

On this clonotype itself: One end of the junction varies from germline; a read error may be responsible. The rearrangement links TRBV20-1 to TRBJ2-7; 12 bases line up with TRBD2. CDR1 DFQATT and CDR2 SNEGSKA come from the germline V gene (reference sequence). The CDR3 has 13 residues. CDR3 in amino acids: CSASPGTSGPQAF. Here the CDR3 DNA reads TGCAGTGCTTCGCCTGGGACTAGCGGGCCCCAGGCCTTC.

The chain uses TRBV28 and TRBJ1-5; 9 bases align to TRBD1. The CDR3 totals 14 residues. Germline CDR1 MDHEN, CDR2 SYDVKM. After removal of 6 bases from V and 6 bases from J, the junction contained 6 bases not matched to a gene. The CDR3 loop reads CASSPDRGSQPQHF. As DNA, the CDR3 is TGTGCCAGCAGCCCTGACAGGGGGAGTCAGCCCCAGCATTTT.

J is TRBJ2-5 and V is TRBV18, with 7 positions matching TRBD1. CDR3 size: 16 residues. Germline assignment: CDR1 KGHSH and CDR2 LQKENI. J was trimmed by 2 bases and V by 4 bases; bases with no gene match: 10. DNA for the CDR3: TGTGCCAGCTCACTACGACCGCCGGGACAGCAAGAGACCCAGTACTTC. Amino acid sequence: CASSLRPPGQQETQYF.

This clonotype was detected only a few times. This chain links TRBV19 with TRBJ1-4, with D perhaps TRBD1 (6 bases). This CDR3 region has 14 residues. The V end was cut by 4 bases, the J end by 4 bases, with 10 bases between. Per germline, CDR1 LNHDA and CDR2 SQIVND (reference sequence). CDR3 sequence reads: CASSNGQSNEKLFF. The CDR3 DNA reads TGTGCCAGTAGTAACGGACAGAGTAATGAAAAACTGTTTTTT.

CDR3 protein: CAWSVPAETQYF. The CDR3 DNA is TGTGCCTGGAGTGTACCCGCAGAGACCCAGTACTTC. The chain employs TRBV30 and TRBJ2-5; D is ambiguous. Germline CDR1 is GTSNPN and CDR2 is SVGIG (reference sequence). The CDR3 runs to 12 residues. Trimming pared 0 bases from V and 4 bases from J, leaving 6 bases between. Together with reference TRBV30 and TRBJ2-5, the CDR3 gives the full variable domain: SQTIHQWPATLVQPVGSPLSLECTVEGTSNPNLYWYRQAAGRGLQLLFYSVGIGQISSEVPQNLSASRPQDRQFILSSKKLLLSDSGFYLCAWSVPAETQYFGPGTRLLVL.

This clonotype was recorded a few times. The rearrangement joins TRBV4-2 to TRBJ2-7; 7 bases line up with TRBD1. The CDR3 extends over 13 amino acids. Germline V gives CDR1 LGHNA, CDR2 YNFKEQ. V gave up 4 bases and J gave up 6 bases; unmatched junction bases: 6. The CDR3 region has the DNA TGTGCCAGCAGCCCCCAGGGGGAATCCGAGCAGTACTTC. Translated: CASSPQGESEQYF.

The chain combines TRBV6-5 with TRBJ2-1; the match to TRBD2 covers 8 bases. The CDR3 covers 15 residues. Germline V gene lookup returns CDR1 MNHEY and CDR2 SVGAGI. The J segment lost 4 bases and the V segment lost 6 bases, leaving 8 bases of the junction unmatched. CDR3 in amino acids: CASRTGTRVYNEQFF. DNA of the CDR3: TGTGCCAGCAGGACCGGGACTAGAGTTTACAATGAGCAGTTCTTC.

This clonotype was recorded at least ten times. This rearrangement joins TRBV28 to TRBJ2-7; no clear D. V lost 7 bases and J lost 3, with 10 bases in between. The CDR3 is 12 residues long. In germline, CDR1 is MDHEN, CDR2 SYDVKM. CDR3 loop: CASKSVDYEQYF. CDR3 sequence (DNA): TGTGCCAGCAAAAGCGTCGACTACGAGCAGTACTTC.

This clonotype was found a few times. The chain joins TRBV30 to TRBJ2-2; tentatively, D is TRBD2 (5 bases). Germline V gene lookup returns CDR1 GTSNPN and CDR2 SVGIG (reference sequence). The CDR3 loop spans 17 amino acids. Trimming took 0 bases from V and 5 from J, leaving 19 bases between them. The CDR3 is CAWSVRGVPQFTGELFF. The CDR3 nucleotides are TGTGCCTGGAGTGTACGGGGAGTCCCACAGTTTACCGGGGAGCTGTTTTTT.

The chain is built from TRBV20-1 and TRBJ2-7; 7 nucleotides align to TRBD2. This CDR3 is built from 14 residues. Germline-derived CDR1 and CDR2 are DFQATT and SNEGSKA (reference sequence). The V and J ends lost 6 bases and 4 bases, in that order; junction bases with no gene match: 12. The CDR3, as DNA: TGCAGTGCGGGTGGACTAGTAGGATATTACGAGCAGTACTTC. Its protein is CSAGGLVGYYEQYF.